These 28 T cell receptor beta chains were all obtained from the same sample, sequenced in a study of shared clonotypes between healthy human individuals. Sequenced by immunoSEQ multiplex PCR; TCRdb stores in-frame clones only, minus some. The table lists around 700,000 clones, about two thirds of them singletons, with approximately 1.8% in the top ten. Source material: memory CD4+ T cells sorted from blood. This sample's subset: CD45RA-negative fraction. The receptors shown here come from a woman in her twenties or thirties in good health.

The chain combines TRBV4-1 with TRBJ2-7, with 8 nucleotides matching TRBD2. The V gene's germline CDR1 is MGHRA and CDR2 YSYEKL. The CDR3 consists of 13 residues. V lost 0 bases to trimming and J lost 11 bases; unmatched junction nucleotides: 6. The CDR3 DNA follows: TGCGCCAGCAGCCAAGATTGGGCGGGAGGAAAGTACTTC. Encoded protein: CASSQDWAGGKYF.

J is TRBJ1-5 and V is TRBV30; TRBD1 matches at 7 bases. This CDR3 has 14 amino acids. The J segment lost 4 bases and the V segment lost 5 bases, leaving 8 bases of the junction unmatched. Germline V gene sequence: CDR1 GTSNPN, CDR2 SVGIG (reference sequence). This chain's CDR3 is CAWDAGGGNQPQHF. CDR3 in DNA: TGTGCCTGGGACGCAGGGGGGGGTAATCAGCCCCAGCATTTT. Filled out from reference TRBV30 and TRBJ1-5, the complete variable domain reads SQTIHQWPATLVQPVGSPLSLECTVEGTSNPNLYWYRQAAGRGLQLLFYSVGIGQISSEVPQNLSASRPQDRQFILSSKKLLLSDSGFYLCAWDAGGGNQPQHFGDGTRLSIL.

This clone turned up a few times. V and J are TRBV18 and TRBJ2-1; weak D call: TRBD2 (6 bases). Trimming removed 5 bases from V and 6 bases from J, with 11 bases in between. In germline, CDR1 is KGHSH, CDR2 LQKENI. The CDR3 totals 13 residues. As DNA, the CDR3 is TGTGCCAGCTCAGCAGGGACTGTCAATGAGCAGTTCTTC. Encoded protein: CASSAGTVNEQFF.

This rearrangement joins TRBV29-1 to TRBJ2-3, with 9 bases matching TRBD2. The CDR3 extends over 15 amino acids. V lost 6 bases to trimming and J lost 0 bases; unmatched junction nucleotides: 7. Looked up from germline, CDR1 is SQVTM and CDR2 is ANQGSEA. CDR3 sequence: CSVQQTSGSTDTQYF. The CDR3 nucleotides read TGCAGCGTCCAACAGACTAGCGGAAGCACAGATACGCAGTATTTT.

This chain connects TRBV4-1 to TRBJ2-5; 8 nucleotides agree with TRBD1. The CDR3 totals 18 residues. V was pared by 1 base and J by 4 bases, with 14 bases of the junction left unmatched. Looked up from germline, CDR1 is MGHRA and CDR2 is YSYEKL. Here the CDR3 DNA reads TGCGCCAGCAGCCAAGGAGGTCGTTTAGGCAGGGGGCGAGAGACCCAGTACTTC. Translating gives CASSQGGRLGRGRETQYF.

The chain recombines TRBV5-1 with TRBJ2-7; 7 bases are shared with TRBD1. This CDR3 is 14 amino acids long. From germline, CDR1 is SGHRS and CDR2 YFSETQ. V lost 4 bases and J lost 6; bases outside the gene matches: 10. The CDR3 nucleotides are TGCGCCAGCAGCCCCGGGACAGCTTCGGGCGAGCAGTACTTC. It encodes CASSPGTASGEQYF.

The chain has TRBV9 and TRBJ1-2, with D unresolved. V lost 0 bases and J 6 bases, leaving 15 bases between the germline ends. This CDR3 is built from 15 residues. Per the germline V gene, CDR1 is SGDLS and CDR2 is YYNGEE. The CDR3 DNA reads TGTGCCAGCAGCGTAGATCCAGGATTAACTAATGGCTACACCTTC. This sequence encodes CASSVDPGLTNGYTF.

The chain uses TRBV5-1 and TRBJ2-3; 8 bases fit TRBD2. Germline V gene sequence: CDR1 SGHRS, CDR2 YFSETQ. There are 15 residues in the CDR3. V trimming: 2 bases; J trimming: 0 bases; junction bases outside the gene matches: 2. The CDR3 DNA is TGCGCCAGCAGCTTTAGCGGGACTAGCACAGATACGCAGTATTTT. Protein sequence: CASSFSGTSTDTQYF.

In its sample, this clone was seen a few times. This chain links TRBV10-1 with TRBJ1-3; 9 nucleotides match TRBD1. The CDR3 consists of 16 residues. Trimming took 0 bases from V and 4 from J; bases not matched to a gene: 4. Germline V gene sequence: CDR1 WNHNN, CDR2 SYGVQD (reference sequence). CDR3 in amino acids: CASSESAGQGGNTIYF. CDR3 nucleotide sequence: TGCGCCAGCAGTGAGTCTGCGGGACAGGGAGGAAACACCATATATTTT.

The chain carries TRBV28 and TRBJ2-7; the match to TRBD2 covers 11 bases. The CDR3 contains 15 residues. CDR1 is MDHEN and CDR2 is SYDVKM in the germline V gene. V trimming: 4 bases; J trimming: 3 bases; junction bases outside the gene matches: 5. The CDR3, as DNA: TGTGCCAGCAGTTCGCAGACTAGCGGGATCTACGAGCAGTACTTC. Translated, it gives CASSSQTSGIYEQYF. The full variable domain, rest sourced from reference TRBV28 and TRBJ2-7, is DVKVTQSSRYLVKRTGEKVFLECVQDMDHENMFWYRQDPGLGLRLIYFSYDVKMKEKGDIPEGYSVSREKKERFSLILESASTNQTSMYLCASSSQTSGIYEQYFGPGTRLTVT.

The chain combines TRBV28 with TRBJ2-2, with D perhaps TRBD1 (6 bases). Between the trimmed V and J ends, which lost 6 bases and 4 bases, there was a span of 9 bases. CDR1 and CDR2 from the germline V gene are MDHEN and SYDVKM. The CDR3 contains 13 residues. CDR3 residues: CASSPGATGELFF. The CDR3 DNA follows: TGTGCCAGCAGCCCAGGGGCCACCGGGGAGCTGTTTTTT. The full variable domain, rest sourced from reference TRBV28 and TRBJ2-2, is DVKVTQSSRYLVKRTGEKVFLECVQDMDHENMFWYRQDPGLGLRLIYFSYDVKMKEKGDIPEGYSVSREKKERFSLILESASTNQTSMYLCASSPGATGELFFGEGSRLTVL.

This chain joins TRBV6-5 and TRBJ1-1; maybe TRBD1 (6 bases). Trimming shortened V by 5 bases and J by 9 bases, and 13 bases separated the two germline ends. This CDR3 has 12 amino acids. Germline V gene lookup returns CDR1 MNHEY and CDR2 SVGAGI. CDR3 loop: CASSTQWGQAFF. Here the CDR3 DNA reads TGTGCCAGCAGTACCCAGTGGGGGCAAGCTTTCTTT.

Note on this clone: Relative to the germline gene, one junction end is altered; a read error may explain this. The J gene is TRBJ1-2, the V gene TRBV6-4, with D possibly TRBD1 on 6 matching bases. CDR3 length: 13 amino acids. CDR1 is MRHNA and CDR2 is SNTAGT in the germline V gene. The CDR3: CAISGRGAYGYTF. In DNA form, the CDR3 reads TGTGCCATCAGTGGACGGGGGGCCTATGGCTACACCTTC.

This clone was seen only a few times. The CDR3 bases are TGCGCCAGCACCAGGGGCCAGGGTTTCAATGAGCAGTTCTTC. Translating it yields CASTRGQGFNEQFF. The chain employs TRBV4-1 and TRBJ2-1; a weak D match, TRBD1 (6 bases). Germline-derived CDR1 and CDR2 are MGHRA and YSYEKL. V lost 7 bases and J 6 bases, leaving 16 bases between the germline ends. The CDR3 is 14 residues long.

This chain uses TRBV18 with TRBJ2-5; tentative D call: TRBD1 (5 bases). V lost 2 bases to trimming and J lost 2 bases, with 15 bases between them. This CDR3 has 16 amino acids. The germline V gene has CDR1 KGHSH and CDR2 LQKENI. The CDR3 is CASSPFITGGQETQYF. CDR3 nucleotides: TGTGCCAGCTCACCATTCATAACAGGCGGTCAAGAGACCCAGTACTTC. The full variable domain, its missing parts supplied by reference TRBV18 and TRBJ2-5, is NAGVMQNPRHLVRRRGQEARLRCSPMKGHSHVYWYRQLPEEGLKFMVYLQKENIIDESGMPKERFSAEFPKEGPSILRIQQVVRGDSAAYFCASSPFITGGQETQYFGPGTRLLVL.

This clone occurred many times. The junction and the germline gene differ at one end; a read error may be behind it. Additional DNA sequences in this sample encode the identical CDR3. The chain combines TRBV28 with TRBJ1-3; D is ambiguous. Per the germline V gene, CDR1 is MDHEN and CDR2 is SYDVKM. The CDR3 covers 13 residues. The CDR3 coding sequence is TGTGCCAGCAGTTTCTCGGCTGGGAACACCATATATTTT. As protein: CASSFSAGNTIYF.

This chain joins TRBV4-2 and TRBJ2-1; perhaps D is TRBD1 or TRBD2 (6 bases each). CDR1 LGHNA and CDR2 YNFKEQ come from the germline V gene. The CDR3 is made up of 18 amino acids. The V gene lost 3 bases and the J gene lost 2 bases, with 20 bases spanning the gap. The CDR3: CASSQSPGQEGAYNEQFF. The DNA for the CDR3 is TGTGCCAGCAGCCAGTCCCCCGGGCAGGAGGGGGCCTACAATGAGCAGTTCTTC.

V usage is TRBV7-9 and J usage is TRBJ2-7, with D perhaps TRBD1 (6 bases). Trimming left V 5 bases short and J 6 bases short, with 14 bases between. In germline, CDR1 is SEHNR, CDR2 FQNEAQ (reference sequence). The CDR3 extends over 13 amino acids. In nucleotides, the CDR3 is TGTGCCAGCAGCCAGGGACAAGTAAGCGAGCAGTACTTC. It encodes CASSQGQVSEQYF.

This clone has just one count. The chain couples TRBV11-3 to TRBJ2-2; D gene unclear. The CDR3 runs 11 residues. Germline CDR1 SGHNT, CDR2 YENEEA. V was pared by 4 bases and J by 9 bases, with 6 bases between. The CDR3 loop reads CASSSARELFF. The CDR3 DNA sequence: TGTGCCAGCAGCTCGGCTAGGGAGCTGTTTTTT.

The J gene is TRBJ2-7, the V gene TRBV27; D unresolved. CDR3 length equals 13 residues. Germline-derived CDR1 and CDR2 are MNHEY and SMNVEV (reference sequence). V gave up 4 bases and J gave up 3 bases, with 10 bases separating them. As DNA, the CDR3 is TGTGCCAGCAGTTACTCAGGAAGCTACGAGCAGTACTTC. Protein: CASSYSGSYEQYF.

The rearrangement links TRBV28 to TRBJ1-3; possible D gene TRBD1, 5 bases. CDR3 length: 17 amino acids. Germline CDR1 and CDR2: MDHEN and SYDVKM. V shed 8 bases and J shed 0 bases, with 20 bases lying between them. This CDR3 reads CASYSSGGARSGNTIYF. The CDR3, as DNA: TGTGCCAGCTACTCGTCCGGCGGGGCTCGCTCTGGAAACACCATATATTTT.

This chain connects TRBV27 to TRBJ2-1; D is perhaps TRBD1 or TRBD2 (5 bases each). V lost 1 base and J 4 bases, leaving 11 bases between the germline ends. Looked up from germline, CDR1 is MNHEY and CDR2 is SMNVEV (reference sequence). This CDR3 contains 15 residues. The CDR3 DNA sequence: TGTGCCAGCAGTTTATTGGGGGATTTGTACAATGAGCAGTTCTTC. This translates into CASSLLGDLYNEQFF.

CDR3: CSVRDRAEAFF. The DNA of the CDR3 is TGCAGCGTCAGGGACAGGGCTGAAGCTTTCTTT. V is TRBV29-1 and J is TRBJ1-1; TRBD1 aligns across 9 bases. The CDR3 is made up of 11 amino acids. V gave up 6 bases and J gave up 6 bases; unmatched junction bases: 2. CDR1 SQVTM and CDR2 ANQGSEA come from the germline V gene.

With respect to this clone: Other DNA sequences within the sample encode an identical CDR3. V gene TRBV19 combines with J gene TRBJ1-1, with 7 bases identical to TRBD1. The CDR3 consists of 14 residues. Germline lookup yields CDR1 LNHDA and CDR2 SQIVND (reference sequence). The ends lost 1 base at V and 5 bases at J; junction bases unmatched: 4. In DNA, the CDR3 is TGTGCCAGTAGTATAGGTTCAGGGGGAACTGAAGCTTTCTTT. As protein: CASSIGSGGTEAFF.

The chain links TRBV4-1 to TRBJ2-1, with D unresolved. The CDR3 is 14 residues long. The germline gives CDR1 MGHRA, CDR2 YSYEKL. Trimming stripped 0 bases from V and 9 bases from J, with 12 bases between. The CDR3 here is CASSQDLVNGEQFF. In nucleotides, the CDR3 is TGCGCCAGCAGCCAAGATCTAGTCAACGGTGAGCAGTTCTTC.

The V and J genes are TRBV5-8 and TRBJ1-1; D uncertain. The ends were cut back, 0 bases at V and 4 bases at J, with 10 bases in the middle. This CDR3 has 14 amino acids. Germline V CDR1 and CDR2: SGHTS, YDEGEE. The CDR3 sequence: CASSLVREGTEAFF. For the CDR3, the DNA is TGTGCCAGCAGCTTGGTTAGGGAGGGCACTGAAGCTTTCTTT. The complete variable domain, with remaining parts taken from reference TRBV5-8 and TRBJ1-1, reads EAGVTQSPTHLIKTRGQQATLRCSPISGHTSVYWYQQALGLGLQFLLWYDEGEERNRGNFPPRFSGRQFPNYSSELNVNALELEDSALYLCASSLVREGTEAFFGQGTRLTVV.

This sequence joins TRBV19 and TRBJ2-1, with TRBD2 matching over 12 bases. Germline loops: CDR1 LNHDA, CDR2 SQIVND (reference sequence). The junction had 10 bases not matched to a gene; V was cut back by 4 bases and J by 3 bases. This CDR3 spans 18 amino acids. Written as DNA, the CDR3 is TGTGCCAGTAGTACATACGGACTAGCGGGACAAAACTACAATGAGCAGTTCTTC. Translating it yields CASSTYGLAGQNYNEQFF.

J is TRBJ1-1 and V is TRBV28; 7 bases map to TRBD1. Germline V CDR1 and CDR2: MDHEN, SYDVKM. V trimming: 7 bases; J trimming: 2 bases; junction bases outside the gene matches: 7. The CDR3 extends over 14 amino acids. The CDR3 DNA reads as TGTGCCAGCATCTCCGGGACAGCCAACACTGAAGCTTTCTTT. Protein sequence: CASISGTANTEAFF.